The sequence of this TCR beta chain was determined in a study of T cells after yellow fever vaccination (dated by TCRdb to the late 2010s). The study in broad terms: The SMART-Seq v4 Ultra Low Input RNA kit was used to prepare libraries from fractions with low cell numbers. Two healthy male donors, one aged 18 to 30 and one aged 30 to 39 years, made up the cohort. Bulk PBMC replicates and cell subsets were isolated from blood drawn at multiple timepoints before and after both primary and secondary immunization. To follow T-cell clones before and after primary and booster YFV17D yellow fever vaccination, bulk TCR alpha and beta repertoires were sequenced over time.

TCR cDNA was synthesized by 5'RACE template switching, which introduced a universal primer site and unique molecular identifiers. cDNA synthesis was primed from both the TCR alpha and TCR beta constant segments. Library amplification involved two PCR steps, and the second step added sample barcodes and sequencing adapters. Sequencing of libraries was done on Illumina HiSeq 2500 (2x100 bp) or NovaSeq (2x150 bp). In the original analysis: MIGEC was used to demultiplex reads and collapse the reads into UMI consensus sequences, and MiXCR was used for V(D)J alignment. Vaccine-responding clonotypes were identified with edgeR using replicate PBMC samples, with FDR below 0.01 and a log2 fold change above 5 up to day 15 being required. Each bulk clonotype received a CD4 or CD8 identity based on whether the sequenced CD4 or CD8 repertoire contained that clonotype at higher abundance. Starting from the raw public reads, TCRdb applied fastp trimming at Q25, assembled clones with MiXCR and retained in-frame beta chains. CDR3 protein sequences are deduplicated, and each keeps its most common genes and DNA. TCRdb's processing, not the study's, gives the V and J calls here. This sample comprises almost 600,000 distinct CDR3 sequences, roughly 12% of them detected only once. Over 11% of the sample is taken by the ten largest.

In light of the paper, this sample's treatment or condition label describes: live attenuated yellow fever vaccine strain. Two biological replicates of bulk PBMCs were collected at each blood-draw timepoint. PBMCs were isolated from peripheral blood using a standard Ficoll-Paque protocol. RNA was extracted with TriZol from bulk PBMCs, CD4 and CD8 fractions, and dextramer-positive and dextramer-negative fractions. As for this clonotype: Its antigen is unknown. Base qualities are not recorded, but no much larger clone differs from it by a single base.

What the authors observed across the whole study: A small share of clonotypes occurred in both CD4 and CD8 compartments, likely arising from convergent recombination. Because abundant contaminating clonotypes from the bulk population could be contained in FACS-sorted repertoires, computational filtering was required. The secondary T-cell response was weaker than the primary response but faster, peaking on day 5 instead of day 15. After the booster, most of the clones that had expanded following primary vaccination were detected again (almost 98% of CD4 and around 90% of CD8), which suggests that memory was broadly maintained. The study included only a couple of donors, which limits how far the findings can be generalized.

This TCR derives from a man younger than 40 who received the YFV17D yellow fever vaccine. The sequencing here drew on PBMCs, taken on the day of the yellow fever booster vaccination.

The CDR3 has the sequence CASSFGLPGELFF. The sequence in DNA is TGTGCCAGCAGTTTTGGGTTGCCCGGGGAGCTGTTTTTT. Here the chain combines TRBV12-3 or TRBV12-4 and TRBJ2-2, with no D gene named confidently. V loses 3 bases of germline sequence and J loses 6 bases, and the interval between the two ends is 8 bases. The CDR3 sequence holds 13 residues, the cysteine and phenylalanine included. The only DNA kept is the CDR3, 39 bases in frame from the first base.